This T cell receptor (beta chain) was recovered during a study of a mutant IDH1 vaccine in newly diagnosed glioma (dated by TCRdb to 2020 to 2022). Some background on the complete study: Of the roughly 32 patients who were treated, around 62% were male and about 40% were female, and the mean age was roughly 40 years. Longitudinal TCRB deep sequencing was performed for fewer than 30 treated patients wherever samples were available for exploratory analyses. Before enrollment, most patients had been given radiochemotherapy with temozolomide as standard therapy, while the rest had received either radiotherapy alone or temozolomide alone. Peripheral blood was drawn at six visits: V03 (baseline), V05, V07, V10, V12 and V13.

For this clone: Its antigen is still unknown. Base quality data are lacking; no much larger clone is found one base away.

The library was prepared using the immunoSEQ multiplex PCR assay. Following the manufacturer's protocol, the hsTCRB Kit was used to amplify rearranged TCR beta chain sequences. TCRB libraries were sequenced on an Illumina MiSeq. Under the source paper's analysis protocol: Demultiplexing, trimming and gene mapping were performed with the kit vendor's proprietary platform. TCRdb retrieved this table from immuneACCESS and kept in-frame rearrangements only. Not all clones are present; in checked studies, unresolved V genes account for under half, and no reason is known for the remainder. V, J and clone size reflect that table, while D and trimming were determined from the DNA. This sample comprises 35,000 to 40,000 clones, about nine tenths of them detected only once. The biggest ten clones account for about a sixth of the sample. The sample's time point label, in plain terms: baseline, week 1 (first vaccination visit). The treatment or condition label, as the study defines it: pre-vaccination baseline after standard-of-care therapy. All donors had newly diagnosed IDH1-mutant astrocytomas of WHO grade 3 or 4 that showed loss of nuclear ATRX. The samples were drawn from NOA16, a multicentre, single-arm, open-label phase I trial in Germany that tested a mutant IDH1 peptide vaccine in humans for the first time. Visit V03 blood draws served as the baseline sample for immunogenicity testing. The DNeasy Blood and Tissue Kit was used to extract genomic DNA from EDTA blood for TCRB sequencing.

From the cysteine through the phenylalanine, the CDR3 covers 13 amino acids. The entry retains the CDR3 DNA only, 39 bases that are in frame from base 1. V drops 9 bases and J drops 4 bases, leaving 15 bases in between. The germline V gene encodes CDR1 SNHLY and CDR2 FYNNEI. General study outcomes and caveats: The authors stated that sample limitations prevented analyses of patient blood samples from being reproduced. No apparent relationship was observed between pseudoprogression and alterations in the top peripheral T cell clonotypes detected by TCRB sequencing. PBMC samples for TCRB deep sequencing were selected based on availability. Immune responses induced by the vaccine were seen in approximately 93% of patients across multiple MHC alleles.

The rearranged chain carries TRBV2 and TRBJ1-2, and the D gene may be TRBD1, 5 bases matching. This TCR came from a young man with glioma. The sample here was PBMCs, taken from a glioma patient treated with radiotherapy, temozolomide or both. The CDR3 protein: CASAGGNRYGYTF. The DNA sequence is given as TGTGCCAGTGCGGGGGGGAATCGCTATGGCTACACCTTC.